The subject of this entry is one T cell receptor beta chain. The antigen is unknown. The germline V and J ends were trimmed by 4 bases and 4 bases, with 14 bases remaining between them. In germline, CDR1 is SGHDN, CDR2 FVKESK. The CDR3 runs 15 residues. Patients had residual fresh-frozen tumor tissue and more than two years of survival data. Before vaccination, two weeks after the third vaccination, and at progression, PBMC were collected. The source of the sample is a study of glioma-infiltrating T cells after dendritic cell vaccination. Looking at the study overall: Patients received three intradermal dendritic cell vaccine injections at biweekly intervals. Regarding the study as a whole: The cohort had few patients with full blood and tumor sets.

Some clones are missing from TCRdb's copy, which holds only in-frame ones; the method was immunoSEQ multiplex PCR. The sample consists of 45,000 to 55,000 clones, roughly 85% of them appearing once. This specimen consisted of blood, obtained before dendritic cell vaccination. The TCR comes from a human donor with glioblastoma. The V gene is TRBV14, the J gene TRBJ1-3; D unresolved. CDR3 residues: CASSLNWGGGNTIYF. Here the CDR3 DNA reads TGTGCCAGCAGCCTCAATTGGGGAGGCGGAAACACCATATATTTT.